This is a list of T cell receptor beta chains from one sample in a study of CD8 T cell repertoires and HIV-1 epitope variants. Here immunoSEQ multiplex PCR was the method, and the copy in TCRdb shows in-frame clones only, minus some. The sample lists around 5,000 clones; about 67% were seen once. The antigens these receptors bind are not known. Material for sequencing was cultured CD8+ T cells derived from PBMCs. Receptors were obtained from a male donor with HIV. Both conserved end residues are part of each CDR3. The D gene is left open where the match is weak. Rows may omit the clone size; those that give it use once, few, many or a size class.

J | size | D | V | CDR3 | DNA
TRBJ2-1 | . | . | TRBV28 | CASSFRFDSYNEQFF | TGTGCCAGCAGTTTTAGATTTGACTCCTACAATGAGCAGTTCTTC
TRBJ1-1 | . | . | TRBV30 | CAWSESWTEAFF | TGTGCCTGGAGTGAGAGTTGGACTGAAGCTTTCTTT
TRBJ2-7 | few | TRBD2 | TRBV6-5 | CASSYSGGGYEQYF | TGTGCCAGCAGTTACAGCGGGGGCGGATACGAGCAGTACTTC
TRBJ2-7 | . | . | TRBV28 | CASSSSGPSGEQYF | TGTGCCAGCAGTTCCTCGGGGCCCTCGGGCGAGCAGTACTTC
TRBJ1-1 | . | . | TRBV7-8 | CASSSMAGGAEAFF | TGTGCCAGCAGCTCAATGGCGGGGGGAGCTGAAGCTTTCTTT
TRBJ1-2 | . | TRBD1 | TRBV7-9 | CASSLAGTGVYGYTF | TGTGCCAGCAGCCTAGCCGGGACAGGGGTCTATGGCTACACCTTC
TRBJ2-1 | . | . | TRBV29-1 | CSVLQRANEQFF | TGCAGCGTCCTCCAAAGGGCCAATGAGCAGTTCTTC
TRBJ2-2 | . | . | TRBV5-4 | CASSFRGGADGELFF | TGTGCCAGCAGCTTCCGTGGGGGGGCCGACGGGGAGCTGTTTTTT
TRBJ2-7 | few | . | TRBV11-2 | CASSFGTYEQYF | TGTGCCAGCAGCTTCGGGACCTACGAGCAGTACTTC
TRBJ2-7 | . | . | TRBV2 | CASSERGYSYEQYF | TGTGCCAGCAGTGAGCGGGGATACTCCTACGAGCAGTACTTC
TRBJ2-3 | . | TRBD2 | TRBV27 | CASSRLAVYTDTQYF | TGTGCCAGCAGTAGACTAGCGGTGTACACAGATACGCAGTATTTT
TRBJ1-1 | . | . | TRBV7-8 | CASRGAGENTEAFF | TGTGCCAGCAGGGGGGCCGGGGAGAACACTGAAGCTTTCTTT
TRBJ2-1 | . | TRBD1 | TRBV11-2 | CASSSTQGQGYGEQFF | TGTGCCAGCAGCTCGACCCAGGGACAGGGTTATGGTGAGCAGTTCTTC
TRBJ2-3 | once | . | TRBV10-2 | CASSQPLSPEDTQYF | TGCGCCAGCAGCCAACCGTTGAGCCCCGAGGATACGCAGTATTTT
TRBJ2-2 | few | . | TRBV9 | CASSVGQTNTGELFF | TGTGCCAGCAGCGTCGGACAGACTAACACCGGGGAGCTGTTTTTT